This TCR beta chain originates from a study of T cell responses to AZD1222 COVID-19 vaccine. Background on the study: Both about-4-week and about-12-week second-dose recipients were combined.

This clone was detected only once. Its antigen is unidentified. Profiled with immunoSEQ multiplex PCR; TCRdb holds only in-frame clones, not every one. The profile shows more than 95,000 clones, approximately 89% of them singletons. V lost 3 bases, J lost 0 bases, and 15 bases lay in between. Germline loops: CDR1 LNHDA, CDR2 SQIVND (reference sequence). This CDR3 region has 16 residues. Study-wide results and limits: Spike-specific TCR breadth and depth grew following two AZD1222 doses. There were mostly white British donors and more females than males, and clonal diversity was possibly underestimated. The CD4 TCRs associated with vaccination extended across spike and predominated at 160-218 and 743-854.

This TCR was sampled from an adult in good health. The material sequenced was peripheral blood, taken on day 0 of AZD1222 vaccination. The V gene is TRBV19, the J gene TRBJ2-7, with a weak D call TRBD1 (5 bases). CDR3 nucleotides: TGTGCCAGTAGTATGGGATGGGCAGGGAACTCCTACGAGCAGTACTTC. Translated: CASSMGWAGNSYEQYF.